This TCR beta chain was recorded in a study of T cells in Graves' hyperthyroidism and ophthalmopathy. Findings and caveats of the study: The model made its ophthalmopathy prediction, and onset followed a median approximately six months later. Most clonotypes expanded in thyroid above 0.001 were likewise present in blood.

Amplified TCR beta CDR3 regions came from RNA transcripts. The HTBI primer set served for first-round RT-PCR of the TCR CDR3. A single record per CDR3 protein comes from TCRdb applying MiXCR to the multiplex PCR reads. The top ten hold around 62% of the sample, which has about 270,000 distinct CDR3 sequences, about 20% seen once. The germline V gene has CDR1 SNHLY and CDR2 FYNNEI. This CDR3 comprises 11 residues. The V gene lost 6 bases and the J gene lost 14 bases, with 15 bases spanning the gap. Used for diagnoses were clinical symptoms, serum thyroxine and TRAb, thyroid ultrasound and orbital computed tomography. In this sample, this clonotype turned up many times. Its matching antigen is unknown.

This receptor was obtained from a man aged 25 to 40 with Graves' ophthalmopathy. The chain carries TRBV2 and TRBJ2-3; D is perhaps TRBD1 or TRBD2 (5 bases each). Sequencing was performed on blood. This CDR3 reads CASSLQTGRYF. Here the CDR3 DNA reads TGTGCCAGCAGCCTACAGACGGGGCGGTATTTT.